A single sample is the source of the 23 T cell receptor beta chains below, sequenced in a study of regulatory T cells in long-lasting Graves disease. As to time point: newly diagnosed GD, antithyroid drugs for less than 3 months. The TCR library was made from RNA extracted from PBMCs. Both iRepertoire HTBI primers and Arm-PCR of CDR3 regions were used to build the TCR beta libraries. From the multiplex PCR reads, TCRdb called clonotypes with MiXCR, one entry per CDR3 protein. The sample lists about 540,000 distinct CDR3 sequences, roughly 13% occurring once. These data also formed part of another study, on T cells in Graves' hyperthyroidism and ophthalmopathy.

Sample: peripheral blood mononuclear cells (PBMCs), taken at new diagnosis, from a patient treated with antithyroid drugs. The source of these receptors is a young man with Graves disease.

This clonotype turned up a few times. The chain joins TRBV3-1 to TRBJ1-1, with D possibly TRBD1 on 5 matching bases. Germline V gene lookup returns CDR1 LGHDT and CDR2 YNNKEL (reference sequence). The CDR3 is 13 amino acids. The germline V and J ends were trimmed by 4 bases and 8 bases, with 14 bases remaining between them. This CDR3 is CASSPPKGLEAFF. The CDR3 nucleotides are TGTGCCAGCAGCCCCCCCAAGGGGTTGGAAGCTTTCTTT.

This CDR3 reads CASSPLPEYTDTQYF. The CDR3 DNA is TGTGCCAGCTCACCATTGCCGGAATACACAGATACGCAGTATTTT. The chain employs TRBV18 and TRBJ2-3; D is undetermined. The CDR3 length is 15 residues. V was pared by 2 bases and J by 2 bases, with 11 bases between. In germline, CDR1 is KGHSH, CDR2 LQKENI.

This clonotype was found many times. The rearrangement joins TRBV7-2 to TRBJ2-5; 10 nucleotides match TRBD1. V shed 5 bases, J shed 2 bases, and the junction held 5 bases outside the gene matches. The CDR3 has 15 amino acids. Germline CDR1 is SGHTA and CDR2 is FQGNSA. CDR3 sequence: CASSQRQGAQETQYF. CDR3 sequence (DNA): TGTGCCAGCAGCCAGCGACAGGGGGCGCAAGAGACCCAGTACTTC.

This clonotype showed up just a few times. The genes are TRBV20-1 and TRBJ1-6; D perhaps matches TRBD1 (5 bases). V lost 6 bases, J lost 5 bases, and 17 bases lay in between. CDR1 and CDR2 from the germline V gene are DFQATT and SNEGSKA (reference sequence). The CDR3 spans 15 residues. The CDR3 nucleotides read TGCAGTGCCCCGGGACCAGACTGGAATAATTCACCCCTCCACTTT. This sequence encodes CSAPGPDWNNSPLHF.

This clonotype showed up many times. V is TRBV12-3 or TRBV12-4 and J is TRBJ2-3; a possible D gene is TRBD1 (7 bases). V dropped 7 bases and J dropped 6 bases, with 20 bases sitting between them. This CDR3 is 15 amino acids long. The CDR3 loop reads CASTAQGGGWDTQYF. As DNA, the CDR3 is TGTGCCAGCACCGCTCAGGGGGGTGGGTGGGATACGCAGTATTTT.

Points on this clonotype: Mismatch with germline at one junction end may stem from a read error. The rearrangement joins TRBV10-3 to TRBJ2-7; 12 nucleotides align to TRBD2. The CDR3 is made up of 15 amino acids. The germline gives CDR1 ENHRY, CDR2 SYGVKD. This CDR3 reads CAIREWTSGVYEQYF. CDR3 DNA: TGTGCCATCAGAGAGTGGACTAGCGGGGTCTACGAGCAGTACTTC.

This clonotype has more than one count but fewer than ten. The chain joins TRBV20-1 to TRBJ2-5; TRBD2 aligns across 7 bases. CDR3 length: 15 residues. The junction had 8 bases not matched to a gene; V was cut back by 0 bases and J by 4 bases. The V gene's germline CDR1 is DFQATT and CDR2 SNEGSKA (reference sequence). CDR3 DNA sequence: TGCAGTGCTAGAGATGCGGCGGGAGATGGAGAGACCCAGTACTTC. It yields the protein CSARDAAGDGETQYF.

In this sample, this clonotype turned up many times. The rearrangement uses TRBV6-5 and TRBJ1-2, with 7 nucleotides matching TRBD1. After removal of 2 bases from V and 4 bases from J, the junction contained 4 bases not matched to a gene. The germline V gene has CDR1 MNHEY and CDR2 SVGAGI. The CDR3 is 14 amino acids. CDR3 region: CASSYSGQAYGYTF. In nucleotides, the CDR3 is TGTGCCAGCAGTTACAGTGGACAGGCCTATGGCTACACCTTC.

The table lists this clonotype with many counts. The CDR3 reads CSVEGAQETQYF. The CDR3 nucleotides are TGCAGCGTTGAAGGTGCCCAAGAGACCCAGTACTTC. The chain has TRBV29-1 and TRBJ2-5, with D uncertain. The CDR3 length is 12 residues. Germline CDR1 and CDR2: SQVTM and ANQGSEA. V shed 1 base and J shed 1 base, with 4 bases lying between them.

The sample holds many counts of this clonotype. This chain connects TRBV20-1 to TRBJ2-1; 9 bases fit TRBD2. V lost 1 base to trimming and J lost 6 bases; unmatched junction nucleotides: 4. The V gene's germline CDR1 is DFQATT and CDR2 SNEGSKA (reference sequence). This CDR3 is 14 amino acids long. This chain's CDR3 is CSARAGLATNEQFF. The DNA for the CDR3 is TGCAGTGCTAGAGCTGGACTAGCGACCAATGAGCAGTTCTTC.

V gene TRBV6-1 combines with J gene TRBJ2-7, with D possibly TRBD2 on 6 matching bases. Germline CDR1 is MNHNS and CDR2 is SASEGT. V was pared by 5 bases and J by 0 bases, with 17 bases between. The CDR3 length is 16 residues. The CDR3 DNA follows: TGTGCCAGCAGTATTTGGAGGGGCGGGAACTCCTACGAGCAGTACTTC. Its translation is CASSIWRGGNSYEQYF.

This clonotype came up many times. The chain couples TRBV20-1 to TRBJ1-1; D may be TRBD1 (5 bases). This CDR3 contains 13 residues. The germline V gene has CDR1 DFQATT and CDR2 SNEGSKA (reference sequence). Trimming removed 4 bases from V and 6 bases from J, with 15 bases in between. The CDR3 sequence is CSATQGIMAEAFF. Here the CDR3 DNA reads TGCAGTGCTACGCAGGGTATAATGGCTGAAGCTTTCTTT.

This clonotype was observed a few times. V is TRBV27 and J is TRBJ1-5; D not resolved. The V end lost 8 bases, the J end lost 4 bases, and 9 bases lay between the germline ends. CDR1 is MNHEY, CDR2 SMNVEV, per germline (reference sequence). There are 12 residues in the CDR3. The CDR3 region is CASFGRNQPQHF. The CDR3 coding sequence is TGTGCCAGCTTCGGCAGAAATCAGCCCCAGCATTTT.

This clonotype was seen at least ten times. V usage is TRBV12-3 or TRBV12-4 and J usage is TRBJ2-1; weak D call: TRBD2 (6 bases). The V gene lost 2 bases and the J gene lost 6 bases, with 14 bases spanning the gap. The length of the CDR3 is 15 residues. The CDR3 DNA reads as TGTGCCAGCAGTTTACTAGCTCTGGGACTCAATGAGCAGTTCTTC. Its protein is CASSLLALGLNEQFF.

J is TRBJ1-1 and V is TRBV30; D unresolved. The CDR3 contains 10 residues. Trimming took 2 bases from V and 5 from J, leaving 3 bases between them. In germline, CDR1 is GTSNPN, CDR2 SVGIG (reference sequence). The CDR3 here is CAWSLTEAFF. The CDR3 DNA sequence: TGTGCCTGGAGTTTGACTGAAGCTTTCTTT.

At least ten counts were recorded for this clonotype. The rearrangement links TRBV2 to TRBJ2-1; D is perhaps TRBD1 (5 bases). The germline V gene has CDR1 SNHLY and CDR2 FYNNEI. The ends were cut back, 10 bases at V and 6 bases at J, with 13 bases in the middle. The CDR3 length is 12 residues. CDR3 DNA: TGTGCCACAACAGTGCAGGGCAATGAGCAGTTCTTC. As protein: CATTVQGNEQFF.

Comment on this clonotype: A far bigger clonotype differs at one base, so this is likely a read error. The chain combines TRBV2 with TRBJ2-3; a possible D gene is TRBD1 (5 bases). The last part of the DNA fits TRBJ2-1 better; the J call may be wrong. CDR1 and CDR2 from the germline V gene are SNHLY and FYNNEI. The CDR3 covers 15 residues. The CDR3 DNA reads TGTGCCAGCAGGGAAGACAGAAACAACCTCAATGGGCAGTTCTTC. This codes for CASREDRNNLNGQFF.

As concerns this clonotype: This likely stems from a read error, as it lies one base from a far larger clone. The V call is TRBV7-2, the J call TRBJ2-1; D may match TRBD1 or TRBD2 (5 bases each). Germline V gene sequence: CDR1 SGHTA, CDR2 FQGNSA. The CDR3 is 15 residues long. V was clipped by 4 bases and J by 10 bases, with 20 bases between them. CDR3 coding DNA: TGTGCCAGCAGCTACCTCGGGACGCCCACCTACGAGCAGTTCTTC. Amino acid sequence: CASSYLGTPTYEQFF.

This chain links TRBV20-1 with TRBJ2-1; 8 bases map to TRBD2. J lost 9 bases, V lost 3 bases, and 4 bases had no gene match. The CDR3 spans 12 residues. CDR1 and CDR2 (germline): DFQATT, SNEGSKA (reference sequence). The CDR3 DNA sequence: TGCAGTGCTAGTGGCGGGAGGCTTGAGCAGTTCTTC. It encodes CSASGGRLEQFF.

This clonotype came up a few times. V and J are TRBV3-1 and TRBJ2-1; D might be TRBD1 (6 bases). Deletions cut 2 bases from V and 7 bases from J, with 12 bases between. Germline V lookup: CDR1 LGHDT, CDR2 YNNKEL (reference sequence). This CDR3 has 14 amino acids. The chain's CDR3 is CASSQNTGRNEQFF. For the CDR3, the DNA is TGTGCCAGCAGCCAAAATACAGGGCGGAATGAGCAGTTCTTC.

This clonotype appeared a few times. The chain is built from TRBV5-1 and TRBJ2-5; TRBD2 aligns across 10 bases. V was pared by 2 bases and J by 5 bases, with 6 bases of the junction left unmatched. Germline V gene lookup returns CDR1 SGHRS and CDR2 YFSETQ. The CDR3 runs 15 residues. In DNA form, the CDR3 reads TGCGCCAGCAGCTTAGCGGGAGGGCGATCGGAGACCCAGTACTTC. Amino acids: CASSLAGGRSETQYF.

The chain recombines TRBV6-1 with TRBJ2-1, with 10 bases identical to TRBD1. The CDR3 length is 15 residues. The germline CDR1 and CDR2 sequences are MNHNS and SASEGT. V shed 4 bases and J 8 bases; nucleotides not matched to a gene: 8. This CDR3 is CASSARDRGSDEQFF. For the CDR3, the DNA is TGTGCCAGCAGTGCCCGGGACAGGGGTTCGGATGAGCAGTTCTTC.

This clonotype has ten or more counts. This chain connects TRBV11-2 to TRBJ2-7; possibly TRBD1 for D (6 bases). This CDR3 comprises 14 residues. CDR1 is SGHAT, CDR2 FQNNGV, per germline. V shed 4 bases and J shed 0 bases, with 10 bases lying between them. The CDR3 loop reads CASSSTGFSYEQYF. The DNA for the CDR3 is TGTGCCAGCAGCTCGACAGGCTTCTCCTACGAGCAGTACTTC.